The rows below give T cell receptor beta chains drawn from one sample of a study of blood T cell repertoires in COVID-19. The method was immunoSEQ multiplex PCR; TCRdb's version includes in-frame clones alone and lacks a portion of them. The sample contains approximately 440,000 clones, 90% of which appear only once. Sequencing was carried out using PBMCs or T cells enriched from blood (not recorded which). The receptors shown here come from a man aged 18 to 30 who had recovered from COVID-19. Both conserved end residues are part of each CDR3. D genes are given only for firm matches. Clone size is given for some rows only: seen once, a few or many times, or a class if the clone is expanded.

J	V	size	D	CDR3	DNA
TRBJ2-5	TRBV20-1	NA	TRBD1	CSASRGLGEETQYF	TGCAGTGCTAGTAGGGGGCTAGGAGAGGAGACCCAGTACTTC
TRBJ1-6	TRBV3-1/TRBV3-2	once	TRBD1	CASSQGKTGTYNSPLHF	TGTGCCAGCAGCCAAGGGAAGACAGGGACCTATAATTCACCCCTCCACTTT
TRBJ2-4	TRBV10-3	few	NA	CAISEGQGKNIQYF	TGTGCCATCAGTGAGGGGCAGGGCAAAAACATTCAGTACTTC
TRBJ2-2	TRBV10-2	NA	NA	CASRRGGRGTGELFF	TGCGCCAGCCGGAGGGGTGGGCGTGGGACCGGGGAGCTGTTTTTT
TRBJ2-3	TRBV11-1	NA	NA	CASTQDGTKQDTQYF	TGTGCCAGCACCCAAGACGGGACAAAGCAAGACACGCAGTATTTT
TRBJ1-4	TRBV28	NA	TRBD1	CASRGQGGEKLFF	TGTGCCAGCAGGGGACAGGGAGGTGAAAAACTGTTTTTT
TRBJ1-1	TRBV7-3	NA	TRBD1	CASSLSQGVNTEAFF	TGTGCCAGCAGCTTGTCACAGGGGGTGAACACTGAAGCTTTCTTT
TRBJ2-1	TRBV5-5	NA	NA	CASSPHPYSEQFF	TGTGCCAGCAGCCCTCACCCCTATAGTGAGCAGTTCTTC
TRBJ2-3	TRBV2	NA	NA	CASSRDRTDTQYF	TGTGCCAGCTCGCGGGATCGCACAGATACGCAGTATTTT
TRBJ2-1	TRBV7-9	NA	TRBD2	CASSSWTSGDYNEQFF	TGTGCCAGCAGCTCCTGGACTAGCGGGGACTACAATGAGCAGTTCTTC
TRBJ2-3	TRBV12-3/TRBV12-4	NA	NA	CASSLGLNTQYF	TGTGCCAGCAGTCTGGGACTCAATACGCAGTATTTT
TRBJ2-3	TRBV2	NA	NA	CASTTQGVYADTQYF	TGTGCCAGCACTACACAGGGAGTTTACGCAGATACGCAGTATTTT
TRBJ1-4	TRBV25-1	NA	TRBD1	CASSDPTVRGGLGEKLFF	TGTGCCAGCAGTGACCCTACCGTAAGAGGGGGCTTAGGAGAAAAACTGTTTTTT
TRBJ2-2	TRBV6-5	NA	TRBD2	CATTGLANTGELFF	TGTGCCACCACGGGACTAGCGAACACCGGGGAGCTGTTTTTT
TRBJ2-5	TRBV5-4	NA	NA	CASSPGSFSGAETQYF	TGTGCCAGCAGCCCAGGATCCTTTAGCGGCGCCGAGACCCAGTACTTC
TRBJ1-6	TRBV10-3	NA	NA	CAIRDANSPLHF	TGTGCCATACGGGATGCTAATTCACCCCTCCACTTT
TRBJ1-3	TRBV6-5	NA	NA	CASEGGNSGNTIYF	TGTGCCAGCGAGGGAGGGAACTCTGGAAACACCATATATTTT
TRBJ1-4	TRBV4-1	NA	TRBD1	CASRDRDGIKLFF	TGCGCCAGCAGGGACAGGGATGGTATAAAACTGTTTTTT
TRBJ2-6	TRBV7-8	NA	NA	CASSLAGERLVGANVLTF	TGTGCCAGCAGCTTAGCAGGGGAAAGATTAGTGGGGGCCAACGTCCTGACTTTC
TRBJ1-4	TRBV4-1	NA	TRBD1	CASSRTGDLSEKLFF	TGCGCCAGCAGCCGTACAGGGGATCTTAGCGAAAAACTGTTTTTT
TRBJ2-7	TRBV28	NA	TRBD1	CASSSAAQGANEQYF	TGTGCCAGCAGTTCCGCGGCGCAGGGGGCCAACGAGCAGTACTTC
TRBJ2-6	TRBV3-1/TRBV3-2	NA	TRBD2	CASSRTSGSGANVLTF	TGTGCCAGCAGCCGGACTAGCGGTTCTGGGGCCAACGTCCTGACTTTC
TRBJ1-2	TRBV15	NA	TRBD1	CATSARTGAYGYTF	TGTGCCACCAGCGCCCGAACAGGGGCCTATGGCTACACCTTC
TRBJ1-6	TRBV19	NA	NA	CASSPKGGSNSPLHF	TGTGCCAGTAGTCCCAAAGGAGGGTCAAATTCACCCCTCCACTTT
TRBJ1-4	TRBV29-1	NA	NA	CSVGGANEKLFF	TGCAGCGTTGGAGGAGCTAATGAAAAACTGTTTTTT
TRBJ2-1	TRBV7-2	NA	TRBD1	CASSPWTGEGEQFF	TGTGCCAGCAGCCCATGGACAGGGGAGGGTGAGCAGTTCTTC
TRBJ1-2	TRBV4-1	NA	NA	CASSPEGRINYGYTF	TGCGCCAGCAGCCCAGAGGGGAGGATAAACTATGGCTACACCTTC
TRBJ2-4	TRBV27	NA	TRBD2	CASSLSGLERNIQYF	TGTGCCAGCAGTTTATCGGGACTAGAGAGGAACATTCAGTACTTC
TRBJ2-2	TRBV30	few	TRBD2	CAWSGLAGGPNTGELFF	TGTGCCTGGAGTGGACTAGCGGGAGGGCCGAACACCGGGGAGCTGTTTTTT
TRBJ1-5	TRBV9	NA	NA	CASSVKGTDQPQHF	TGTGCCAGCAGCGTAAAGGGGACTGATCAGCCCCAGCATTTT
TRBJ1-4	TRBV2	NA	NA	CASRTSGKLFF	TGTGCCAGCAGGACATCTGGGAAACTGTTTTTT
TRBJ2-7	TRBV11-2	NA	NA	CASSLSLPSYEQYF	TGTGCCAGCAGCTTATCCCTCCCTTCCTACGAGCAGTACTTC
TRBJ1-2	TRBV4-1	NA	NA	CASSQGPEQNYGYTF	TGCGCCAGCAGCCAGGGCCCCGAACAGAACTATGGCTACACCTTC
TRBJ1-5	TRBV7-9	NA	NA	CASSLSEPTNQPQHF	TGTGCCAGCAGCTTATCCGAACCGACTAATCAGCCCCAGCATTTT
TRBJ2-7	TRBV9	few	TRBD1	CASSPGQGVQQYF	TGTGCCAGCAGCCCTGGACAGGGGGTGCAGCAGTACTTC
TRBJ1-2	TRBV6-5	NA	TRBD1	CATRQGYPNYGYTF	TGTGCCACCCGACAGGGGTATCCTAACTATGGCTACACCTTC
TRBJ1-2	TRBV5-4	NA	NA	CASSLRGARGYTF	TGTGCCAGCAGCTTGCGGGGGGCGAGAGGCTACACCTTC
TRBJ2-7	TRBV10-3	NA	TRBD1	CAISAPGQGIYEQYF	TGTGCCATCAGTGCACCGGGACAGGGGATCTACGAGCAGTACTTC
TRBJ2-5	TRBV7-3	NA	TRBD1	CASSKTGTGSETQYF	TGTGCCAGCAGCAAAACCGGGACAGGGAGCGAGACCCAGTACTTC
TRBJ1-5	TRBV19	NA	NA	CASCELTGSQPQHF	TGTGCCAGTTGCGAGCTAACAGGGTCTCAGCCCCAGCATTTT
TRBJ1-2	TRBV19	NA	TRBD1	CASSIGTGGGYTF	TGTGCCAGTAGTATAGGGACAGGGGGTGGCTACACCTTC
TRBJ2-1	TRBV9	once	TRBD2	CASSVGTSGRARFF	TGTGCCAGCAGCGTCGGGACTAGCGGGAGGGCCCGATTCTTC
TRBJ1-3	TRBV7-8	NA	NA	CASRQTGGFSGNTIYF	TGTGCCAGCAGACAGACGGGGGGGTTCTCTGGAAACACCATATATTTT